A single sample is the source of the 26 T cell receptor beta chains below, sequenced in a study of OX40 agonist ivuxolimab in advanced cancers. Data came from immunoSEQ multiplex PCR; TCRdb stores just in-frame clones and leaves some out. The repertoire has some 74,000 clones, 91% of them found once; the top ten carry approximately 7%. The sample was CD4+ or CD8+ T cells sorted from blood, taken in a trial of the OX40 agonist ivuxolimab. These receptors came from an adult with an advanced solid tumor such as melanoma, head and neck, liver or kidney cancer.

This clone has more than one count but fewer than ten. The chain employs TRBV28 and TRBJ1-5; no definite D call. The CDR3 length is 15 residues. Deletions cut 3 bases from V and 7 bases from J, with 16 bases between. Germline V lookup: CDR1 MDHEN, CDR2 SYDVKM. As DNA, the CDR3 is TGTGCCAGCAGTTTCAATATGCAGGCCGGCCAGCCCCAGCATTTT. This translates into CASSFNMQAGQPQHF.

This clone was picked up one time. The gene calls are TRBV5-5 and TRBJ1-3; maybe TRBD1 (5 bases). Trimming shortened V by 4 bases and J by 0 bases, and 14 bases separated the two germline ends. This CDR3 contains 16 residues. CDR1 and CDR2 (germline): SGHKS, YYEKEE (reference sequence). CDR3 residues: CASSRGDSISGNTIYF. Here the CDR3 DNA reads TGTGCCAGCAGCCGGGGAGACAGTATCTCTGGAAACACCATATATTTT.

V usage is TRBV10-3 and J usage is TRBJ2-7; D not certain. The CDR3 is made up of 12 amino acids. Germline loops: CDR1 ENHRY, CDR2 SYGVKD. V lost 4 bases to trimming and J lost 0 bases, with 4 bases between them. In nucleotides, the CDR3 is TGTGCCATCAGTGGCGGCTCCTACGAGCAGTACTTC. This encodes CAISGGSYEQYF.

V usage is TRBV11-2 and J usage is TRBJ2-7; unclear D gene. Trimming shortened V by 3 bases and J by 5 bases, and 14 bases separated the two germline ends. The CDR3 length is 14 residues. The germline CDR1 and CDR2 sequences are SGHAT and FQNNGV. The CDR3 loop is CASSFEGYSDEQYF. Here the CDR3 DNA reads TGTGCCAGCAGCTTCGAAGGGTATAGTGACGAGCAGTACTTC.

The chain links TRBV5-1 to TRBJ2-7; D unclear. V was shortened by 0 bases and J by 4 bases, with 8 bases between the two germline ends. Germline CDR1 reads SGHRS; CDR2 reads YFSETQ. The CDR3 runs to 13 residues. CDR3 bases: TGCGCCAGCAGCTTGGCCCCACGTTACGAGCAGTACTTC. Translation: CASSLAPRYEQYF.

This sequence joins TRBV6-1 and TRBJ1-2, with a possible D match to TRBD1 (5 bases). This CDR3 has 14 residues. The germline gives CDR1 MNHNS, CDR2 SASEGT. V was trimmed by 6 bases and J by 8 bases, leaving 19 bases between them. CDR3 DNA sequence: TGTGCCAGCAGCCCAGGGTCGACTGGGGGAGGCTACACCTTC. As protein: CASSPGSTGGGYTF.

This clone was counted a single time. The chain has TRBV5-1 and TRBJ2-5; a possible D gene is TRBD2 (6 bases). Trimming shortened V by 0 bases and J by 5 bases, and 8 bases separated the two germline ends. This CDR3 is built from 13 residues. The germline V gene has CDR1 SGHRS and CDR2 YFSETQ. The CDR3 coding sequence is TGCGCCAGCAGCTTGGAGGCGGGGGAGACCCAGTACTTC. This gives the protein CASSLEAGETQYF. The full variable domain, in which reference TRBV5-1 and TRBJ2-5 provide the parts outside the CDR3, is KAGVTQTPRYLIKTRGQQVTLSCSPISGHRSVSWYQQTPGQGLQFLFEYFSETQRNKGNFPGRFSGRQFSNSRSEMNVSTLELGDSALYLCASSLEAGETQYFGPGTRLLVL.

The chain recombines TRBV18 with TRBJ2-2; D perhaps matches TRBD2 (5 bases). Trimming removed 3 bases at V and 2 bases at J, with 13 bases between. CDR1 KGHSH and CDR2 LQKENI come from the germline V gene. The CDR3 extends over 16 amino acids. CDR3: CASSPIFGLNTGELFF. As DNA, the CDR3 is TGTGCCAGCTCACCTATATTCGGACTTAACACCGGGGAGCTGTTTTTT. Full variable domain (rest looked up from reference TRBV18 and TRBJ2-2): NAGVMQNPRHLVRRRGQEARLRCSPMKGHSHVYWYRQLPEEGLKFMVYLQKENIIDESGMPKERFSAEFPKEGPSILRIQQVVRGDSAAYFCASSPIFGLNTGELFFGEGSRLTVL.

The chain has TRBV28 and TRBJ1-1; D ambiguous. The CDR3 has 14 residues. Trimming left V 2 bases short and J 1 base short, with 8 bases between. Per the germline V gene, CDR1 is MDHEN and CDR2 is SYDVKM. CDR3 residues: CASSLSQKNTEAFF. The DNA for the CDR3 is TGTGCCAGCAGTTTAAGCCAGAAGAACACTGAAGCTTTCTTT.

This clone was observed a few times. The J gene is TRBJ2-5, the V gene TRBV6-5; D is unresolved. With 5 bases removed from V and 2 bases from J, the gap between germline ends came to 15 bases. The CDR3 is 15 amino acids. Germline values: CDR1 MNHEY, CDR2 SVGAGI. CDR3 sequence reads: CASSRTGQRQETQYF. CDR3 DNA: TGTGCCAGCAGTCGTACGGGCCAGCGACAAGAGACCCAGTACTTC.

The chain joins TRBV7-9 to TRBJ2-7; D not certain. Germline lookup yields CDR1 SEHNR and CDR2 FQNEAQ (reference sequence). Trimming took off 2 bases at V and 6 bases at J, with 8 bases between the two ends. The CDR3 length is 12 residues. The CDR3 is CASSLRSIEQYF. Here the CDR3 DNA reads TGTGCCAGCAGCTTACGGAGTATCGAGCAGTACTTC.

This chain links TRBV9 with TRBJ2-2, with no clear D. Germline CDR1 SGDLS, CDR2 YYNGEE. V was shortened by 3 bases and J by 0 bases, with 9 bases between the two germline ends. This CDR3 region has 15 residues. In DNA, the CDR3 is TGTGCCAGCAGCGACAAGACCGCGAACACCGGGGAGCTGTTTTTT. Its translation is CASSDKTANTGELFF.

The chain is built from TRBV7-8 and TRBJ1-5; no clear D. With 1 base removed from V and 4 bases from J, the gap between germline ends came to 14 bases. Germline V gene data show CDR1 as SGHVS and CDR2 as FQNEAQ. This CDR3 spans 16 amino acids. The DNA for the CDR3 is TGTGCCAGCAGCTTAGGGGGTTACGGGGAAAATCAGCCCCAGCATTTT. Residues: CASSLGGYGENQPQHF.

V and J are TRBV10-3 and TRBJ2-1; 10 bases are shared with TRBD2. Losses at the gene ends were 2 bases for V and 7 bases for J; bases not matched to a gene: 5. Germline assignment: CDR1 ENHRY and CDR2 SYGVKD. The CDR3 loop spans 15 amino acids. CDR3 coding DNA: TGTGCCATCAGTGAGAATAGCGGGAGGTTGAATGAGCAGTTCTTC. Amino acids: CAISENSGRLNEQFF.

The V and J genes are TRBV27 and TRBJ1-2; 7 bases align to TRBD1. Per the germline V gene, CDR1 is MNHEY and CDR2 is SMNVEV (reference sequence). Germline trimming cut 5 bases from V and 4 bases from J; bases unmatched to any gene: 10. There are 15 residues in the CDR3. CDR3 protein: CASSPDRETFYGYTF. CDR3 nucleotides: TGTGCCAGCAGTCCCGACAGGGAAACGTTCTATGGCTACACCTTC.

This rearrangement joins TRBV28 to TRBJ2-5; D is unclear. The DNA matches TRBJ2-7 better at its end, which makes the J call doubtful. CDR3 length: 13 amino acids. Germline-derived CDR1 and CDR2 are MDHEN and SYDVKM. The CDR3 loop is CASSQDWSYEQYF. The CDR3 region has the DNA TGTGCCAGCAGTCAAGACTGGTCCTACGAGCAGTACTTC.

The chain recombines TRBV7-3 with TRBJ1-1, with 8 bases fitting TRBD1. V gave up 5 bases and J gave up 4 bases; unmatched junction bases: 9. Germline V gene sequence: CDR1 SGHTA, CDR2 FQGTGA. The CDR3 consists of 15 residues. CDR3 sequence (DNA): TGTGCCAGCAGCCGGACAGGGCAGAGCGCCACTGAAGCTTTCTTT. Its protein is CASSRTGQSATEAFF.

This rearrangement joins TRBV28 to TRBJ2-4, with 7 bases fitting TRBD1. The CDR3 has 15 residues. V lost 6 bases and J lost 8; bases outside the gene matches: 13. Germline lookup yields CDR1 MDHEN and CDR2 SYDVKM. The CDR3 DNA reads TGTGCCAGCAGCCCTTATCGGCAGGGGGTACACATTCAGTACTTC. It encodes CASSPYRQGVHIQYF.

The CDR3 spells CASSSPGQGAPYGGYEQYF. CDR3 nucleotides: TGTGCCAGCAGTTCTCCGGGACAGGGGGCGCCTTACGGGGGTTACGAGCAGTACTTC. This sequence joins TRBV28 and TRBJ2-7; 12 nucleotides match TRBD1. J gave up 4 bases and V 4 bases, and 17 bases lay outside the gene matches. Germline CDR1 is MDHEN and CDR2 is SYDVKM. The CDR3 is made up of 19 amino acids.

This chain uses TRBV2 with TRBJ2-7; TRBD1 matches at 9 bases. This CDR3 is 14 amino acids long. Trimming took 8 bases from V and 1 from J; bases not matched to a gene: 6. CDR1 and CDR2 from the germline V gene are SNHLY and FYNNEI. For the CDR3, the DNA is TGTGCCAGCCAACCGGGACAGGGTTCCTACGAGCAGTACTTC. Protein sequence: CASQPGQGSYEQYF.

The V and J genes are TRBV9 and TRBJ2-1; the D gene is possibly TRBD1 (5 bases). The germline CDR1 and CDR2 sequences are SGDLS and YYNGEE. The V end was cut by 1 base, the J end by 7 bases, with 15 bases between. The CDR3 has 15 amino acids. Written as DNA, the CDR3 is TGTGCCAGCAGCGTACTGAGTATAGGGGCTAATGAGCAGTTCTTC. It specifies CASSVLSIGANEQFF. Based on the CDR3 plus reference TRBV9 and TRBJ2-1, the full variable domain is DSGVTQTPKHLITATGQRVTLRCSPRSGDLSVYWYQQSLDQGLQFLIQYYNGEERAKGNILERFSAQQFPDLHSELNLSSLELGDSALYFCASSVLSIGANEQFFGPGTRLTVL.

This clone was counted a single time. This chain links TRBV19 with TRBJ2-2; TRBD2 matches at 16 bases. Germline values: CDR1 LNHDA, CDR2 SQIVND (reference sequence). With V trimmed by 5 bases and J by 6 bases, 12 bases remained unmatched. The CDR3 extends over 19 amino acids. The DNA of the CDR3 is TGTGCCAGTAGTCCGGGACTAGCGGGAGGGGGGGTCGGCCCCGGGGAGCTGTTTTTT. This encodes CASSPGLAGGGVGPGELFF. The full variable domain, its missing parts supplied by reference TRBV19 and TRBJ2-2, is DGGITQSPKYLFRKEGQNVTLSCEQNLNHDAMYWYRQDPGQGLRLIYYSQIVNDFQKGDIAEGYSVSREKKESFPLTVTSAQKNPTAFYLCASSPGLAGGGVGPGELFFGEGSRLTVL.

CDR3: CASSLTGAGDQPQHF. Here the CDR3 DNA reads TGTGCCAGCAGTTTGACAGGGGCGGGCGATCAGCCCCAGCATTTT. The chain combines TRBV28 with TRBJ1-5; TRBD1 agrees at 8 bases. This CDR3 contains 15 residues. Germline V gene sequence: CDR1 MDHEN, CDR2 SYDVKM. The V gene end was trimmed by 3 bases and the J gene end by 5 bases; junction bases not matched to a gene: 6.

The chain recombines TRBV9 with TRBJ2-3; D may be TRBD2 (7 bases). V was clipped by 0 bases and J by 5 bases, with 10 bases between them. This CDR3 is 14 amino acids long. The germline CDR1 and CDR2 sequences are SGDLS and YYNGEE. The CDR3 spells CASSVAGGLDTQYF. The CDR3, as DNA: TGTGCCAGCAGCGTAGCGGGGGGCTTAGATACGCAGTATTTT.

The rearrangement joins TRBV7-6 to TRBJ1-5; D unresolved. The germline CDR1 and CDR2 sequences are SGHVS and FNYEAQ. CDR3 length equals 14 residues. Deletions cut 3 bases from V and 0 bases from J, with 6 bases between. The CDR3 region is CASSLAGSNQPQHF. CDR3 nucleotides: TGTGCCAGCAGCTTGGCGGGTAGCAATCAGCCCCAGCATTTT.

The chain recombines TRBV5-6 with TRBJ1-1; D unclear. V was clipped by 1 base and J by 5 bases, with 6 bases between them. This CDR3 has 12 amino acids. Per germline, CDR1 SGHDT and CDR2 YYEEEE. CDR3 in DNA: TGTGCCAGCAGCTTGACACAAACTGAAGCTTTCTTT. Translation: CASSLTQTEAFF. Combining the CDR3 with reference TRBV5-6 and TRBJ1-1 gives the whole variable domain DAGVTQSPTHLIKTRGQQVTLRCSPKSGHDTVSWYQQALGQGPQFIFQYYEEEERQRGNFPDRFSGHQFPNYSSELNVNALLLGDSALYLCASSLTQTEAFFGQGTRLTVV.